The T cell receptor beta chain under discussion was sequenced for a study of T-cell reconstitution after alpha-beta-depleted transplantation in children. Study-wide findings and caveats: The origin of alpha-beta T cells about two months after transplant was reportedly several hundred expanded graft clones.

Unique molecular identifiers were incorporated into the prepared TCRbeta library. Each CDR3 protein gets one entry after TCRdb re-called the PCR reads with MiXCR. The sample yields about 300,000 distinct CDR3 sequences, 10% seen once. This clonotype was found a few times. Its specificity is unknown. CDR3 size: 15 residues. CDR1 and CDR2 (germline): SNHLY, FYNNEI. V was shortened by 7 bases and J by 0 bases, with 10 bases between the two germline ends. Sequencing used PBMCs, obtained before TCRalphabeta/CD19-depleted stem cell transplant. The receptor was derived from a boy less than two years old with acute myeloid leukemia, due to receive a stem cell transplant. The V call is TRBV2, the J call TRBJ1-6, with unresolved D. CDR3 sequence (DNA): TGTGCCAGCAAATGGCAGAGCTCCTATAATTCACCCCTCCACTTT. This codes for CASKWQSSYNSPLHF. The full variable domain, its missing parts supplied by reference TRBV2 and TRBJ1-6, is EPEVTQTPSHQVTQMGQEVILRCVPISNHLYFYWYRQILGQKVEFLVSFYNNEISEKSEIFDDQFSVERPDGSNFTLKIRSTKLEDSAMYFCASKWQSSYNSPLHFGNGTRLTVT.